The clone carrying this T cell receptor beta chain has only a few counts. The antigen remains unidentified. Since all of the isolated RNA was reverse transcribed, expressed TCRB transcripts were what got sequenced. Produced via immunoSEQ multiplex PCR; TCRdb's table is partial and in-frame only. Of some 700,000 clones in the sample, under 15% were seen once. The data originate from a study of beta chain features in type 1 diabetes. This CDR3 has 16 residues. V shed 1 base and J shed 1 base, with 12 bases lying between them. Germline values: CDR1 KGHSH, CDR2 LQKENI. Notes on the study in general: Among patients with Type 1 diabetes, TCRB CDR3s were moderately but significantly shorter in every one of the four CD4+ subsets.

The sample was naive CD4+ T cells from blood. V and J are TRBV18 and TRBJ2-3; no firm D call. This TCR was recovered from a man aged 18 to 30 with type 1 diabetes. The CDR3 DNA follows: TGTGCCAGCTCACCACGTTCTAAGGTCGGCACAGATACGCAGTATTTT. This gives the protein CASSPRSKVGTDTQYF.